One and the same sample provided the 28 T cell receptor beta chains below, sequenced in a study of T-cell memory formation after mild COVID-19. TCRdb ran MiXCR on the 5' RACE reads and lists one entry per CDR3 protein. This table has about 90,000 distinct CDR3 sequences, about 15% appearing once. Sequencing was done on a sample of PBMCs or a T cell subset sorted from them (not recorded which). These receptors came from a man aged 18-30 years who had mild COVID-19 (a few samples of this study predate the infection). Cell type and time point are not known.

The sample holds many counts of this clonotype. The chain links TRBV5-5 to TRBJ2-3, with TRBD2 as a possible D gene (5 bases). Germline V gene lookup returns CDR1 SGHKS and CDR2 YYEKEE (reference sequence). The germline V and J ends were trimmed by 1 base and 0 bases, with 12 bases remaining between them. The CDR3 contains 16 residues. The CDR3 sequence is CASSLLAGESTDTQYF. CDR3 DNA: TGTGCCAGCAGCTTGCTAGCCGGGGAGAGCACAGATACGCAGTATTTT.

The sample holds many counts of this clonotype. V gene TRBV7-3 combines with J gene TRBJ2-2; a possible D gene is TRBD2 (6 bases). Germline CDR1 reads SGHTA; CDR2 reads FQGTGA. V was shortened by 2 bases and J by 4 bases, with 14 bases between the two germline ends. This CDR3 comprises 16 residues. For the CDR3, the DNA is TGTGCCAGCAGCTTATCAGCCGGGAGTGGCACCGGGGAGCTGTTTTTT. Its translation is CASSLSAGSGTGELFF.

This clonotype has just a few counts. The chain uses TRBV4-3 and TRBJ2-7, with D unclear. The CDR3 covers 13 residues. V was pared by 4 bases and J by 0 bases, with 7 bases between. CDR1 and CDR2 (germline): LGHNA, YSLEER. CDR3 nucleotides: TGCGCCAGCAGCCTGATAGGCTCCTACGAGCAGTACTTC. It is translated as CASSLIGSYEQYF.

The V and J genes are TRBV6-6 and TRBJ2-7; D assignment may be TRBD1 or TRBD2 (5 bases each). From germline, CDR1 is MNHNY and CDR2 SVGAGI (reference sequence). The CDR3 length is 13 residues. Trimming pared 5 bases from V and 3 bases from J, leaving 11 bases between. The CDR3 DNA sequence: TGTGCCAGCAGTGCCCTGAGGGGCTACGAGCAGTACTTC. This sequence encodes CASSALRGYEQYF.

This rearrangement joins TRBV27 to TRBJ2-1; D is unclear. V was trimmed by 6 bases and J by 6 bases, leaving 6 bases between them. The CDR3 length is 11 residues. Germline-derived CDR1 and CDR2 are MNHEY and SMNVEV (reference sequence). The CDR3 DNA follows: TGTGCCAGCAGGACACTCAATGAGCAGTTCTTC. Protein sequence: CASRTLNEQFF.

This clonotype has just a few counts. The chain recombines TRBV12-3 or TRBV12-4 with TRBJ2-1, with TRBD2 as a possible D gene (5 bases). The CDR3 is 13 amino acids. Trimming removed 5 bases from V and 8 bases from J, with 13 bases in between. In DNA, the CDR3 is TGTGCCAGCAGTGTGGCCACTAGGGATGAGCAGTTCTTC. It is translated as CASSVATRDEQFF.

CDR3 in DNA: TGCAGCGTTGAAAACCCAACGGTGTCTCCTGAAGCTTTCTTT. It codes for CSVENPTVSPEAFF. The chain has TRBV29-1 and TRBJ1-1; D gene uncertain. The CDR3 sequence is 14 residues long. Between the trimmed V and J ends, which lost 2 bases and 6 bases, there was a span of 16 bases. CDR1 is SQVTM, CDR2 ANQGSEA, per germline.

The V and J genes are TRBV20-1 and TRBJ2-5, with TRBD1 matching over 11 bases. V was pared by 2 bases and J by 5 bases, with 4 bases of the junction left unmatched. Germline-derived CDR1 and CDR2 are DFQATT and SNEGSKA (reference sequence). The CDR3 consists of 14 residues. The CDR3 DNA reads TGCAGTGCTAGATTGGACAGGGGGCGGGAGACCCAGTACTTC. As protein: CSARLDRGRETQYF.

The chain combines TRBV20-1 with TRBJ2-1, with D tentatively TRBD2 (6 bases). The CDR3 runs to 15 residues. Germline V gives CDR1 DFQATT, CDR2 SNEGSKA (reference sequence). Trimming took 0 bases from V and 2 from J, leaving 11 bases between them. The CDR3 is CSARDRRGAYNEQFF. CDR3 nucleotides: TGCAGTGCTAGAGATCGGCGGGGAGCCTACAATGAGCAGTTCTTC.

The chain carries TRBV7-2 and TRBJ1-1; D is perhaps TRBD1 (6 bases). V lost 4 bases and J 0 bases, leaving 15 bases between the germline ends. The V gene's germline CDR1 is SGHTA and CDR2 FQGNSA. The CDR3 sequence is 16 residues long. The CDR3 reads CASSWGVGALNTEAFF. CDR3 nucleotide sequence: TGTGCCAGCAGCTGGGGGGTGGGGGCCTTGAACACTGAAGCTTTCTTT.

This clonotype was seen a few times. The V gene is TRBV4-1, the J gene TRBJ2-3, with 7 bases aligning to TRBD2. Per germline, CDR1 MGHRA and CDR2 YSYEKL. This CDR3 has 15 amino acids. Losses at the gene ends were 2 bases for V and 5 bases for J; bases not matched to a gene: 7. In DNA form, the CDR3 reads TGCGCCAGCAGCCAACGAGGCGGGGGTGTAGATACGCAGTATTTT. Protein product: CASSQRGGGVDTQYF.

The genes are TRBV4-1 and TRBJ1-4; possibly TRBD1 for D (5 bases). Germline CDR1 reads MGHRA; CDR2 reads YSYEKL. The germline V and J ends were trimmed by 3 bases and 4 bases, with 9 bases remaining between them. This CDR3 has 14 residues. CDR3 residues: CASSQRQFNEKLFF. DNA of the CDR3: TGCGCCAGCAGCCAGAGACAGTTTAATGAAAAACTGTTTTTT.

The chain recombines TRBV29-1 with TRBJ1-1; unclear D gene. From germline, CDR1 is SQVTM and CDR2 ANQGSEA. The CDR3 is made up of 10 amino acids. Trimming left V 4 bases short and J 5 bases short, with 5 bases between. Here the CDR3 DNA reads TGCAGCGTTGCCCAGACTGAAGCTTTCTTT. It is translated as CSVAQTEAFF. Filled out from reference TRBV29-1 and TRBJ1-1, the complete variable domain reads SAVISQKPSRDICQRGTSLTIQCQVDSQVTMMFWYRQQPGQSLTLIATANQGSEATYESGFVIDKFPISRPNLTFSTLTVSNMSPEDSSIYLCSVAQTEAFFGQGTRLTVV.

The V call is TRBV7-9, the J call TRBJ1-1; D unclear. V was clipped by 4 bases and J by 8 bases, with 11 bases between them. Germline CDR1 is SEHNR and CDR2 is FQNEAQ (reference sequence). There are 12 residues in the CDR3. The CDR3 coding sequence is TGTGCCAGCAGCTCTCCGGGGTTAGAAGCTTTCTTT. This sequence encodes CASSSPGLEAFF.

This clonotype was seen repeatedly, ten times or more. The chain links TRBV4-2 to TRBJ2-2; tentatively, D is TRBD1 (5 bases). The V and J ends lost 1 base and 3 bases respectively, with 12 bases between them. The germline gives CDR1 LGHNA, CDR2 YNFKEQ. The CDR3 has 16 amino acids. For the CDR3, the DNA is TGTGCCAGCAGCCAAGTTCCCAGGGTGGACACCGGGGAGCTGTTTTTT. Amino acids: CASSQVPRVDTGELFF.

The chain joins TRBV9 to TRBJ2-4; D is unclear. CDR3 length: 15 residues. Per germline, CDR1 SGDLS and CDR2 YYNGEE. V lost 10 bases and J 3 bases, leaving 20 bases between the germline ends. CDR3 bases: TGTGCCGGATCCTACGGAAACCTTAGCAAAAACATTCAGTACTTC. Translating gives CAGSYGNLSKNIQYF.

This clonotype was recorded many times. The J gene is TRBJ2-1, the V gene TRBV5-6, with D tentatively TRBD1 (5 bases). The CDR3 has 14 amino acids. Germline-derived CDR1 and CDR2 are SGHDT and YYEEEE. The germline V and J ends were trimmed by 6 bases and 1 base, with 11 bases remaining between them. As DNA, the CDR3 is TGTGCCAGCACCCAGGGATTTTCCTACAATGAGCAGTTCTTC. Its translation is CASTQGFSYNEQFF. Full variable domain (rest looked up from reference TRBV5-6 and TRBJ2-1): DAGVTQSPTHLIKTRGQQVTLRCSPKSGHDTVSWYQQALGQGPQFIFQYYEEEERQRGNFPDRFSGHQFPNYSSELNVNALLLGDSALYLCASTQGFSYNEQFFGPGTRLTVL.

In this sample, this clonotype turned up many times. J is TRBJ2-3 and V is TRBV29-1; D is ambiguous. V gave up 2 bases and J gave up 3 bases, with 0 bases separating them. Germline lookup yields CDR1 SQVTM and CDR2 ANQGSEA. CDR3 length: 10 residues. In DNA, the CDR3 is TGCAGCGTTGAAACAGATACGCAGTATTTT. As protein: CSVETDTQYF.

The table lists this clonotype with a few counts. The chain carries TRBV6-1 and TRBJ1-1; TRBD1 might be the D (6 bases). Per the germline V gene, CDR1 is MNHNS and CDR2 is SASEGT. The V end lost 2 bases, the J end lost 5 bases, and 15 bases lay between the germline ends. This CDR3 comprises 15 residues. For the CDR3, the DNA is TGTGCCAGCAGTGAAACACGGGGGGCGCTGACTGAAGCTTTCTTT. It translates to CASSETRGALTEAFF.

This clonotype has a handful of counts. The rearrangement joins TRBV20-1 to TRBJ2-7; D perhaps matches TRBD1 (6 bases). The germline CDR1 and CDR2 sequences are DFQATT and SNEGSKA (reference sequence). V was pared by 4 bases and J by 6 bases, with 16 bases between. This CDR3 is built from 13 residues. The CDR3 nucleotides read TGCAGTGCTAACTTAGGGGGTCCAAGCGAGCAGTACTTC. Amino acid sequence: CSANLGGPSEQYF.

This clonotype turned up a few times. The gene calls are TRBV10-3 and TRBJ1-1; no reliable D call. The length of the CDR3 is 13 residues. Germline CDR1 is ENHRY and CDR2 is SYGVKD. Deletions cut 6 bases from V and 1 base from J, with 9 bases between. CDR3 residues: CAIRPGSNTEAFF. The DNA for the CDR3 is TGTGCCATCAGGCCGGGATCGAACACTGAAGCTTTCTTT.

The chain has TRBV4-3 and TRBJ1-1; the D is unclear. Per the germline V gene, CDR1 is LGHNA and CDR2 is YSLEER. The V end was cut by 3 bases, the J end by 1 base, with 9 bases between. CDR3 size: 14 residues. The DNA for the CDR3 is TGCGCCAGCAGCCAGTATGATGGGAACACTGAAGCTTTCTTT. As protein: CASSQYDGNTEAFF.

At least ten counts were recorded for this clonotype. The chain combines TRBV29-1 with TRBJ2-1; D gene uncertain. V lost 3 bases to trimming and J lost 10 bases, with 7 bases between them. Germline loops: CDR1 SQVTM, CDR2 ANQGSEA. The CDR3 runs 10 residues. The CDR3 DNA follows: TGCAGCGTTGATGTTCCGGAGCAGTTCTTC. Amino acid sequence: CSVDVPEQFF.

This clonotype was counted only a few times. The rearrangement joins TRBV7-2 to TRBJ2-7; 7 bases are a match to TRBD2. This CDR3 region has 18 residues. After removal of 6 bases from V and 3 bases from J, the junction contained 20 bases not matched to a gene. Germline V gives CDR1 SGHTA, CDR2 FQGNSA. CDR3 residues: CASSSPYDIGGKDYEQYF. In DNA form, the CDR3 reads TGTGCCAGCAGTTCCCCGTACGACATCGGGGGGAAAGACTACGAGCAGTACTTC.

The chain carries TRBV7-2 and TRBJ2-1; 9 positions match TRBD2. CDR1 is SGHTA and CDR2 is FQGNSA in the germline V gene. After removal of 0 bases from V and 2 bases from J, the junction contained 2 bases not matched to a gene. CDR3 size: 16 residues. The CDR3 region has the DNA TGTGCCAGCAGCTTAGCGGCGGGAGGGCCCTACAATGAGCAGTTCTTC. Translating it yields CASSLAAGGPYNEQFF.

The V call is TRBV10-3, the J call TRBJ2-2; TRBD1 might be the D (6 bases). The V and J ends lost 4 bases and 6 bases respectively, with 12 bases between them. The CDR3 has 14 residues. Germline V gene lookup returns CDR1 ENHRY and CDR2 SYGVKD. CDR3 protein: CAISGGLVAGELFF. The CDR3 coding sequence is TGTGCCATCAGTGGGGGGCTGGTCGCCGGGGAGCTGTTTTTT.

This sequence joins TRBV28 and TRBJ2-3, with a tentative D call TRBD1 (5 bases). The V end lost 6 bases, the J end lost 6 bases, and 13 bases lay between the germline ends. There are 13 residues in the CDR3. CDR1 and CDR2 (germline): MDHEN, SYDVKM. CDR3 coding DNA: TGTGCCAGCAGGTGGGGCATGGCGGATACGCAGTATTTT. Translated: CASRWGMADTQYF. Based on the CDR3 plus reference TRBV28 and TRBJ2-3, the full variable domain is DVKVTQSSRYLVKRTGEKVFLECVQDMDHENMFWYRQDPGLGLRLIYFSYDVKMKEKGDIPEGYSVSREKKERFSLILESASTNQTSMYLCASRWGMADTQYFGPGTRLTVL.

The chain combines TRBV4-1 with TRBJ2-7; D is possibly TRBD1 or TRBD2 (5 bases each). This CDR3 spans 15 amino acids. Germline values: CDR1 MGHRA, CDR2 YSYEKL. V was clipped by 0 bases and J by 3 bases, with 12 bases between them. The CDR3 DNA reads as TGCGCCAGCAGCCAAGAAGGGGCAGGGAGCTACGAGCAGTACTTC. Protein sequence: CASSQEGAGSYEQYF.